A single sample is the source of the 28 T cell receptor beta chains below, sequenced in a study of T cells in Graves' hyperthyroidism and ophthalmopathy. Regions amplified from RNA transcripts were the TCR beta CDR3 regions. Primed by the HTBI set, a first-round RT-PCR was run on the TCR CDR3. TCRdb re-called the multiplex PCR reads with MiXCR, one entry per CDR3 protein. Among about 600,000 distinct CDR3 sequences listed, more than 15% were seen once. The sequencing sample was made of blood. These receptors all stem from a woman aged 40 to 55 with Graves' ophthalmopathy.

The J gene is TRBJ2-1, the V gene TRBV19, with TRBD2 as a possible D gene (5 bases). Trimming stripped 5 bases from V and 1 base from J, with 21 bases between. Germline V CDR1 and CDR2: LNHDA, SQIVND (reference sequence). This CDR3 is built from 18 residues. CDR3 amino acids: CASSLIIRPRGSYNEQFF. In nucleotides, the CDR3 is TGTGCCAGTAGTTTAATAATCCGACCGCGAGGGTCCTACAATGAGCAGTTCTTC.

This clonotype was picked up many times. The genes are TRBV5-1 and TRBJ2-7; 8 nucleotides line up with TRBD2. V lost 4 bases and J lost 5; bases outside the gene matches: 11. The CDR3 has 15 amino acids. CDR1 and CDR2 from the germline V gene are SGHRS and YFSETQ. The DNA of the CDR3 is TGCGCCAGCAGCCAGACGGGAGGGCCAGGAAACGAGCAGTACTTC. It translates to CASSQTGGPGNEQYF.

The V gene is TRBV15, the J gene TRBJ1-3; no firm D call. Germline values: CDR1 LNHNV, CDR2 YYDKDF (reference sequence). The V gene lost 0 bases and the J gene lost 0 bases, with 3 bases spanning the gap. The CDR3 has 14 residues. The CDR3: CATSRDFSGNTIYF. The CDR3 bases are TGTGCCACCAGCAGAGATTTCTCTGGAAACACCATATATTTT.

The rearrangement uses TRBV7-8 and TRBJ1-5; TRBD1 matches 8 bases. V lost 5 bases, J lost 6 bases, and 3 bases stayed unmatched. Germline V gene sequence: CDR1 SGHVS, CDR2 FQNEAQ. CDR3 length: 13 residues. As DNA, the CDR3 is TGTGCCAGCAGCCCGACAGGGGCTCAGCCCCAGCATTTT. Translated, it gives CASSPTGAQPQHF.

This clonotype was counted at least ten times. J is TRBJ1-2 and V is TRBV20-1, with 7 bases matching TRBD1. Per germline, CDR1 DFQATT and CDR2 SNEGSKA (reference sequence). Trimming at V came to 1 base and at J to 3 bases, leaving 11 bases not matched to a gene. This CDR3 comprises 16 residues. The CDR3 reads CSARGQGRHEDYGYTF. CDR3 DNA sequence: TGCAGTGCTAGAGGACAGGGTCGGCACGAGGACTATGGCTACACCTTC.

There are many counts of this clonotype. The rearrangement uses TRBV2 and TRBJ2-3; 10 bases map to TRBD2. The V gene end was trimmed by 4 bases and the J gene end by 4 bases; junction bases not matched to a gene: 5. Germline CDR1 is SNHLY and CDR2 is FYNNEI. This CDR3 is 15 amino acids long. The CDR3 region is CASSASGRGPDTQYF. In DNA, the CDR3 is TGTGCCAGCAGTGCTAGCGGGAGAGGGCCAGATACGCAGTATTTT.

This chain connects TRBV11-1 to TRBJ1-1; 8 bases match TRBD1. The CDR3 totals 14 residues. V lost 5 bases and J lost 5; bases outside the gene matches: 7. Germline loops: CDR1 SGHAT, CDR2 FQDESV (reference sequence). CDR3 amino acids: CASSPGRTGTEAFF. The CDR3 bases are TGTGCCAGCAGCCCAGGGAGGACAGGGACTGAAGCTTTCTTT.

The V call is TRBV20-1, the J call TRBJ1-5; 9 nucleotides line up with TRBD1. J gave up 5 bases and V 6 bases, and 5 bases lay outside the gene matches. The CDR3 is 13 residues long. Germline-derived CDR1 and CDR2 are DFQATT and SNEGSKA (reference sequence). CDR3 sequence (DNA): TGCAGTGCCTCAGGGACAGGGCATCAGCCCCAGCATTTT. Its translation: CSASGTGHQPQHF.

This clonotype was detected many times. The V gene is TRBV4-1, the J gene TRBJ2-7; tentative D call: TRBD2 (5 bases). V dropped 0 bases and J dropped 2 bases, with 11 bases sitting between them. Per the germline V gene, CDR1 is MGHRA and CDR2 is YSYEKL. This CDR3 has 15 amino acids. The CDR3 DNA follows: TGCGCCAGCAGCCAAGATCCCCCCGGGGCCTACGAGCAGTACTTC. Its protein product is CASSQDPPGAYEQYF.

This clonotype has a handful of counts. CDR3 in amino acids: CAIGADTDTQYF. The CDR3 DNA follows: TGTGCCATCGGAGCCGACACAGATACGCAGTATTTT. This sequence joins TRBV10-3 and TRBJ2-3; D is undetermined. V dropped 8 bases and J dropped 2 bases, with 8 bases sitting between them. Germline V gives CDR1 ENHRY, CDR2 SYGVKD. The CDR3 sequence is 12 residues long.

The gene calls are TRBV3-1 and TRBJ2-2; tentative D call: TRBD2 (5 bases). The V end lost 3 bases, the J end lost 6 bases, and 17 bases lay between the germline ends. Germline loops: CDR1 LGHDT, CDR2 YNNKEL (reference sequence). CDR3 length: 16 amino acids. CDR3 sequence reads: CASSHKRVGVAGELFF. In DNA, the CDR3 is TGTGCCAGCAGCCATAAGCGTGTGGGAGTGGCCGGGGAGCTGTTTTTT. Supplemented by reference TRBV3-1 and TRBJ2-2, the full variable domain reads DTAVSQTPKYLVTQMGNDKSIKCEQNLGHDTMYWYKQDSKKFLKIMFSYNNKELIINETVPNRFSPKSPDKAHLNLHINSLELGDSAVYFCASSHKRVGVAGELFFGEGSRLTVL.

The chain carries TRBV19 and TRBJ1-2, with D unresolved. Germline CDR1 and CDR2: LNHDA and SQIVND (reference sequence). V was pared by 5 bases and J by 5 bases, with 15 bases between. This CDR3 comprises 14 residues. In DNA, the CDR3 is TGTGCCAGTAGTGTACAGAAACAAAGATATGGCTACACCTTC. It encodes CASSVQKQRYGYTF.

V is TRBV5-6 and J is TRBJ1-5; tentative D call: TRBD1 (5 bases). In germline, CDR1 is SGHDT, CDR2 YYEEEE. This CDR3 contains 14 residues. V was shortened by 1 base and J by 9 bases, with 14 bases between the two germline ends. CDR3 nucleotides: TGTGCCAGCAGCTTGCGACAGTTCGGGGGGCCCCAGCATTTT. Its translation is CASSLRQFGGPQHF.

The chain employs TRBV19 and TRBJ2-3; 12 nucleotides line up with TRBD2. With V trimmed by 4 bases and J by 5 bases, 1 base remained unmatched. The germline V gene encodes CDR1 LNHDA and CDR2 SQIVND (reference sequence). This CDR3 comprises 14 residues. CDR3 amino acids: CASSRLAGEDTQYF. The CDR3 coding sequence is TGTGCCAGTAGTAGACTAGCGGGAGAAGATACGCAGTATTTT.

The sample holds many counts of this clonotype. The chain couples TRBV9 to TRBJ2-1; D remains ambiguous. Germline V gene lookup returns CDR1 SGDLS and CDR2 YYNGEE. CDR3 length: 14 residues. Trimming removed 0 bases at V and 6 bases at J, with 10 bases between. CDR3 coding DNA: TGTGCCAGCAGCGTAGGATGGAGTCTCAATGAGCAGTTCTTC. This gives the protein CASSVGWSLNEQFF.

This clonotype has at least ten counts. V usage is TRBV7-8 and J usage is TRBJ2-7, with 7 bases identical to TRBD1. Trimming took 4 bases from V and 3 from J; bases not matched to a gene: 6. Germline V lookup: CDR1 SGHVS, CDR2 FQNEAQ. The CDR3 runs 14 residues. The CDR3 DNA sequence: TGTGCCAGCAGCTCCCGGGACAGCTTCTACGAGCAGTACTTC. Protein: CASSSRDSFYEQYF.

In its sample, this clonotype is medium-sized. The rearrangement joins TRBV11-2 to TRBJ2-3, with a weak D call TRBD2 (6 bases). The CDR3 extends over 16 amino acids. V lost 4 bases and J lost 3, with 17 bases in between. The germline CDR1 and CDR2 sequences are SGHAT and FQNNGV. As DNA, the CDR3 is TGTGCCAGCAGCTCGTGGAAAGGTAGCGGAACAGATACGCAGTATTTT. The encoded protein is CASSSWKGSGTDTQYF.

The sample holds many counts of this clonotype. The CDR3 nucleotides are TGTGCCAGCAGCGCTAATTCAGGGTCCCTGCATGAAAAACTGTTTTTT. It yields the protein CASSANSGSLHEKLFF. The V and J genes are TRBV27 and TRBJ1-4, with D possibly matching TRBD1 (5 bases). V gave up 6 bases and J gave up 6 bases, with 20 bases separating them. Germline-derived CDR1 and CDR2 are MNHEY and SMNVEV (reference sequence). The CDR3 is 16 amino acids.

This clonotype occurred a few times. This may come from a read error, since a much larger clone is one base off. This chain connects TRBV20-1 to TRBJ2-3; 8 positions agree with TRBD2. The CDR3 is 16 residues long. The germline V gene has CDR1 DFQATT and CDR2 SNEGSKA (reference sequence). DNA for the CDR3: TGCAGTTCTTGGCCGGCCGGGACTAGAGGCACAGGTACGCAGTATTTT. Its protein is CSSWPAGTRGTGTQYF.

This clonotype was detected many times. This chain uses TRBV3-1 with TRBJ1-3; 7 nucleotides match TRBD1. With 5 bases clipped from V and 8 bases from J, the junction kept 9 bases outside the gene matches. This CDR3 is 14 amino acids long. Germline V gene lookup returns CDR1 LGHDT and CDR2 YNNKEL (reference sequence). The CDR3: CASSSGQAEDTIYF. CDR3 DNA: TGTGCCAGCAGCTCCGGACAGGCTGAGGACACCATATATTTT.

In this sample, this clonotype turned up a few times. The chain employs TRBV15 and TRBJ2-7; D is unclear. V lost 1 base and J 2 bases, leaving 12 bases between the germline ends. CDR3 size: 15 residues. Germline V gene lookup returns CDR1 LNHNV and CDR2 YYDKDF (reference sequence). CDR3 bases: TGTGCCACCAGCAGAGGCCCCCGTGAGGCCTACGAGCAGTACTTC. Translating it yields CATSRGPREAYEQYF. The variable domain in full, completed from reference TRBV15 and TRBJ2-7, reads DAMVIQNPRYQVTQFGKPVTLSCSQTLNHNVMYWYQQKSSQAPKLLFHYYDKDFNNEADTPDNFQSRRPNTSFCFLDIRSPGLGDTAMYLCATSRGPREAYEQYFGPGTRLTVT.

The rearrangement links TRBV3-1 to TRBJ2-4, with 8 nucleotides matching TRBD1. CDR3 length: 17 amino acids. With V trimmed by 1 base and J by 5 bases, 10 bases remained unmatched. Germline V gives CDR1 LGHDT, CDR2 YNNKEL (reference sequence). The chain's CDR3 is CASSQGHSRGPQNIQYF. The CDR3 DNA reads as TGTGCCAGCAGCCAAGGACATTCCAGGGGGCCACAAAACATTCAGTACTTC.

Many counts were recorded for this clonotype. The V gene is TRBV12-3 or TRBV12-4, the J gene TRBJ1-6, with 9 bases lining up with TRBD1. This CDR3 has 15 residues. V lost 6 bases to trimming and J lost 14 bases; unmatched junction nucleotides: 14. The CDR3 nucleotides are TGTGCCAGCAGCCTTTGGGACAGGGTTTCGGTAGCCCTCCACTTT. As protein: CASSLWDRVSVALHF.

This clonotype was detected a few times. The rearrangement uses TRBV20-1 and TRBJ1-6, with 9 bases matching TRBD1. The CDR3 totals 15 residues. The germline V gene has CDR1 DFQATT and CDR2 SNEGSKA (reference sequence). Trimming at V came to 6 bases and at J to 7 bases, leaving 10 bases not matched to a gene. The CDR3 DNA sequence: TGCAGTGCGAGCTACACCGGGACAGGGAATTCACCCCTCCACTTT. This encodes CSASYTGTGNSPLHF.

The rearrangement uses TRBV20-1 and TRBJ2-1, with TRBD2 identical over 10 bases. Germline V gives CDR1 DFQATT, CDR2 SNEGSKA (reference sequence). There are 14 residues in the CDR3. The V and J ends lost 3 bases and 8 bases, in that order; junction bases with no gene match: 7. The CDR3 loop is CSASRRSGRDEQFF. As DNA, the CDR3 is TGCAGTGCTAGTCGGAGAAGCGGGAGGGATGAGCAGTTCTTC.

In its sample, this clonotype was seen many times. The chain carries TRBV5-1 and TRBJ2-3; D might be TRBD1 (6 bases). V lost 6 bases and J lost 0, with 11 bases in between. Germline V gene data show CDR1 as SGHRS and CDR2 as YFSETQ. This CDR3 region has 14 residues. CDR3 nucleotides: TGCGCCAGCAAGACCCAGGGGAGCACAGATACGCAGTATTTT. Amino acid sequence: CASKTQGSTDTQYF.

This clonotype was seen ten or more times. J is TRBJ2-4 and V is TRBV3-1, with D tentatively TRBD1 (6 bases). CDR1 LGHDT and CDR2 YNNKEL come from the germline V gene (reference sequence). V lost 3 bases and J lost 0, with 6 bases in between. The CDR3 runs to 14 residues. CDR3 sequence reads: CASSHRGAKNIQYF. The DNA of the CDR3 is TGTGCCAGCAGCCACAGGGGAGCCAAAAACATTCAGTACTTC. Full variable domain (outside the CDR3, taken from reference TRBV3-1 and TRBJ2-4): DTAVSQTPKYLVTQMGNDKSIKCEQNLGHDTMYWYKQDSKKFLKIMFSYNNKELIINETVPNRFSPKSPDKAHLNLHINSLELGDSAVYFCASSHRGAKNIQYFGAGTRLSVL.

The chain recombines TRBV7-2 with TRBJ1-5, with D perhaps matching TRBD1 (5 bases). This CDR3 is built from 14 residues. Trimming took 3 bases from V and 5 from J, leaving 11 bases between them. Germline V lookup: CDR1 SGHTA, CDR2 FQGNSA. Here the CDR3 reads CASSFDQGHQPQHF. CDR3 coding DNA: TGTGCCAGCAGCTTCGACCAGGGCCATCAGCCCCAGCATTTT. Full variable domain (rest looked up from reference TRBV7-2 and TRBJ1-5): GAGVSQSPSNKVTEKGKDVELRCDPISGHTALYWYRQSLGQGLEFLIYFQGNSAPDKSGLPSDRFSAERTGGSVSTLTIQRTQQEDSAVYLCASSFDQGHQPQHFGDGTRLSIL.